The 9 T cell receptor beta chains below all came from one sample that was sequenced in a study of blood T cell repertoires in COVID-19. Method: immunoSEQ multiplex PCR; TCRdb's copy keeps in-frame clones and lacks some. The sample includes 350,000 or so clones, 92% of them seen just once. Sequenced: PBMCs or T cells enriched from blood (not recorded which). The source is a woman aged 25 to 45 who had recovered from COVID-19.

In this sample, this clone turned up a few times. This chain joins TRBV4-2 and TRBJ2-7; 8 bases agree with TRBD2. CDR3 length: 15 residues. Trimming at V came to 3 bases and at J to 4 bases, leaving 8 bases not matched to a gene. Per the germline V gene, CDR1 is LGHNA and CDR2 is YNFKEQ. CDR3 loop: CASSQPPGLGYEQYF. CDR3 nucleotide sequence: TGTGCCAGCAGCCAGCCTCCGGGACTAGGGTACGAGCAGTACTTC.

The J gene is TRBJ1-6, the V gene TRBV28, with D possibly TRBD1 on 5 matching bases. V was pared by 8 bases and J by 7 bases, with 15 bases between. This CDR3 contains 14 residues. CDR1 is MDHEN, CDR2 SYDVKM, per germline. CDR3 in amino acids: CASVPFQGNSPLHF. The CDR3 DNA reads TGTGCCAGCGTACCGTTCCAGGGAAATTCACCCCTCCACTTT.

This chain uses TRBV7-2 with TRBJ1-2; D remains ambiguous. The CDR3 has 13 residues. The ends were cut back, 1 base at V and 2 bases at J, with 5 bases in the middle. The germline CDR1 and CDR2 sequences are SGHTA and FQGNSA. The CDR3 DNA is TGTGCCAGCAGCTTAGTAGCAAACTATGGCTACACCTTC. Translated, it gives CASSLVANYGYTF.

This clone was seen once. The J gene is TRBJ2-1, the V gene TRBV2; TRBD2 matches 8 bases. J lost 9 bases, V lost 8 bases, and 9 bases had no gene match. The CDR3 is made up of 13 amino acids. The germline V gene has CDR1 SNHLY and CDR2 FYNNEI. This CDR3 is CASGLAGGGEQFF. DNA for the CDR3: TGTGCCAGCGGACTAGCAGGAGGTGGTGAGCAGTTCTTC.

The rearrangement joins TRBV28 to TRBJ2-1, with a possible D match to TRBD2 (5 bases). Germline V gene data show CDR1 as MDHEN and CDR2 as SYDVKM. V was shortened by 6 bases and J by 10 bases, with 10 bases between the two germline ends. This CDR3 is built from 11 residues. Written as DNA, the CDR3 is TGTGCCAGCAGGGGAAGGAGGGAGCAGTTCTTC. Its protein is CASRGRREQFF.

As for this clone: The same CDR3 also results from other DNA sequences found in this sample. The genes are TRBV5-6 and TRBJ2-3; 10 bases are a match to TRBD1. The CDR3 totals 14 residues. J gave up 4 bases and V 4 bases, and 3 bases lay outside the gene matches. CDR1 is SGHDT and CDR2 is YYEEEE in the germline V gene. CDR3 sequence: CASSPGQGSDTQYF. CDR3 nucleotide sequence: TGTGCCAGCAGCCCGGGACAGGGGTCAGATACGCAGTATTTT. Complete variable domain (other parts from reference TRBV5-6 and TRBJ2-3): DAGVTQSPTHLIKTRGQQVTLRCSPKSGHDTVSWYQQALGQGPQFIFQYYEEEERQRGNFPDRFSGHQFPNYSSELNVNALLLGDSALYLCASSPGQGSDTQYFGPGTRLTVL.

The rearrangement uses TRBV11-2 and TRBJ2-5; 8 bases fit TRBD2. CDR3 size: 17 residues. J was trimmed by 1 base and V by 5 bases; bases with no gene match: 12. CDR1 and CDR2 from the germline V gene are SGHAT and FQNNGV. The CDR3 sequence: CASSPGVAGGLQETQYF. CDR3 sequence (DNA): TGTGCCAGCAGCCCCGGGGTGGCGGGAGGCCTCCAAGAGACCCAGTACTTC.

This chain joins TRBV30 and TRBJ2-5; a possible D gene is TRBD1 (6 bases). Trimming pared 2 bases from V and 2 bases from J, leaving 9 bases between. Germline V gene data show CDR1 as GTSNPN and CDR2 as SVGIG (reference sequence). This CDR3 comprises 13 residues. This CDR3 is CAWSPTGQETQYF. CDR3 DNA sequence: TGTGCCTGGAGTCCGACAGGTCAAGAGACCCAGTACTTC. Supplemented by reference TRBV30 and TRBJ2-5, the full variable domain reads SQTIHQWPATLVQPVGSPLSLECTVEGTSNPNLYWYRQAAGRGLQLLFYSVGIGQISSEVPQNLSASRPQDRQFILSSKKLLLSDSGFYLCAWSPTGQETQYFGPGTRLLVL.

The chain recombines TRBV7-8 with TRBJ2-7; 10 nucleotides match TRBD1. The V and J ends lost 5 bases and 4 bases, in that order; junction bases with no gene match: 8. The germline V gene encodes CDR1 SGHVS and CDR2 FQNEAQ. The CDR3 spans 15 residues. The CDR3 DNA reads as TGTGCCAGCAGCGGGAAAAGGACAGGGGGGTACGAGCAGTACTTC. This sequence encodes CASSGKRTGGYEQYF.